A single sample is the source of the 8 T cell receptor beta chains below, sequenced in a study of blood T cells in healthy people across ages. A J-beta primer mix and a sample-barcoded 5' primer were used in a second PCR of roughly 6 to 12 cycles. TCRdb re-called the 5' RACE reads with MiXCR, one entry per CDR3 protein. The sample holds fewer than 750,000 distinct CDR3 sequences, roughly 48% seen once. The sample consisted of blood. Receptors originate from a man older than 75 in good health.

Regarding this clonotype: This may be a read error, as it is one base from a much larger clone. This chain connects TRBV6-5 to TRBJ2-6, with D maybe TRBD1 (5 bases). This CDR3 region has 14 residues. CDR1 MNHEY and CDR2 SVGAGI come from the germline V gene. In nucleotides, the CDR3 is TGTGCCAGCACCCGGAGCTCTGGGGCCAACGCCCTGACTTTC. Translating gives CASTRSSGANALTF.

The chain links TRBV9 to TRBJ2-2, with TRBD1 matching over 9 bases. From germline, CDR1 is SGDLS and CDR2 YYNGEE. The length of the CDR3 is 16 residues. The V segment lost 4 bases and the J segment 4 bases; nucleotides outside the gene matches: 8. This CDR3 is CASSPRTGVSTGELFF. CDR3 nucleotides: TGTGCCAGCAGCCCTCGGACAGGGGTCTCCACCGGGGAGCTGTTTTTT.

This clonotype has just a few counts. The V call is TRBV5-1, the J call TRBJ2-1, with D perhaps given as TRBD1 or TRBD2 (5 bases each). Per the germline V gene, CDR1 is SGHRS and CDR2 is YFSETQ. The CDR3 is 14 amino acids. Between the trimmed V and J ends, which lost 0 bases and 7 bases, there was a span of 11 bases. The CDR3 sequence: CASSLGQRENEQFF. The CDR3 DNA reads TGCGCCAGCAGCTTGGGACAGAGGGAAAATGAGCAGTTCTTC.

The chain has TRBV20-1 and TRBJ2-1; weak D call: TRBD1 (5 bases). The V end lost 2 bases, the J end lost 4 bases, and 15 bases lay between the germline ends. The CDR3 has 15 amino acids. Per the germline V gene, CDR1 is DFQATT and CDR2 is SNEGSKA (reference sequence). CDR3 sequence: CSARPRTNQYNEQFF. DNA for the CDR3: TGCAGTGCTAGACCCCGGACAAACCAATACAATGAGCAGTTCTTC.

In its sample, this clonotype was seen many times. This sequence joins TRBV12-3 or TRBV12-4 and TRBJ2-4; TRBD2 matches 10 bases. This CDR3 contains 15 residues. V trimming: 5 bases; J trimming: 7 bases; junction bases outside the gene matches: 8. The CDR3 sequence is CASSDSGGQGNIQYF. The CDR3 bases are TGTGCCAGCAGTGATAGCGGGGGGCAAGGGAACATTCAGTACTTC.

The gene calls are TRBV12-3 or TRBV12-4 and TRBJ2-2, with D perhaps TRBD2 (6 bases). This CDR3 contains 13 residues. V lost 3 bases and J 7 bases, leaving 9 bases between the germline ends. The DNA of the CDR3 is TGTGCCAGCAGTTTGGGCGGGAACGGGGAGCTGTTTTTT. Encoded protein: CASSLGGNGELFF.

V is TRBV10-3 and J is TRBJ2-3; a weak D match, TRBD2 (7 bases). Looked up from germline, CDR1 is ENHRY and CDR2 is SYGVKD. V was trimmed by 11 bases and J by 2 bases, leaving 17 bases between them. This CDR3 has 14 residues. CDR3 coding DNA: TGTGCCGGAAAGGGGGGGCAACTCACAGATACGCAGTATTTT. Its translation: CAGKGGQLTDTQYF.

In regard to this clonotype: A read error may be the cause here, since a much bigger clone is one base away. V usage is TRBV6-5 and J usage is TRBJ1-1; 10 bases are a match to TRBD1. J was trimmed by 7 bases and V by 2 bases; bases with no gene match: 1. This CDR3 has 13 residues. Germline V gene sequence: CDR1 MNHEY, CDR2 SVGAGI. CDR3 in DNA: TGTGCCAGCAGTTACGGGACAGGGGATGAAGCTTTCTTT. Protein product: CASSYGTGDEAFF.